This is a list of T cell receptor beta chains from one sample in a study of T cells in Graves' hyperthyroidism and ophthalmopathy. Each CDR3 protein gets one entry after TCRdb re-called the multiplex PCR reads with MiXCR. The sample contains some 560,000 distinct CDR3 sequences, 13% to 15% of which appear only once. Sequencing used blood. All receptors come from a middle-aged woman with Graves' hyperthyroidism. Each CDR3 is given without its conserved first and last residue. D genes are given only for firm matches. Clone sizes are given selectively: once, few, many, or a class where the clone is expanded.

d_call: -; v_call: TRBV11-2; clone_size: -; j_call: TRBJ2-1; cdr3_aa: ASNLEPASSYNEQF
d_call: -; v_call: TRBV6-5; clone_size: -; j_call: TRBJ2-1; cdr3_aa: ASSYPTTVGNEQF
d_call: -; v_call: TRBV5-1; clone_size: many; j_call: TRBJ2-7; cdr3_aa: ASSLGGGASYEQY
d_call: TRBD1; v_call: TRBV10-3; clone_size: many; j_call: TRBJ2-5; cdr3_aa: AISAGQGARETQY
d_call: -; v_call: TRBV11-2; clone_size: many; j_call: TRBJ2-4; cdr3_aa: ASRPLGGGAKNIQY
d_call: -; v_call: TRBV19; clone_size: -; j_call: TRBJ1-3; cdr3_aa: ASRTGELSGNTIY
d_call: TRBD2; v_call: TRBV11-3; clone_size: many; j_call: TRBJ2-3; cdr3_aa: ASSPSTSGRILCTDTQY
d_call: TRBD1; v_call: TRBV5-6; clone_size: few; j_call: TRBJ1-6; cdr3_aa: ASSWTGGNSPLH
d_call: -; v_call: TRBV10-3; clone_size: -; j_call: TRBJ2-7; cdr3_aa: AISEARGTTYEQY
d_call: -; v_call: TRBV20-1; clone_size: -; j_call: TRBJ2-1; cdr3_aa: SAREPGTSFNEQF
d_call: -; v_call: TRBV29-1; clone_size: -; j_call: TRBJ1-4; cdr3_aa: SVEKEEKLF
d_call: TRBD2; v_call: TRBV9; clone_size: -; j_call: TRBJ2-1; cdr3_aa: ASSEGGSEKF
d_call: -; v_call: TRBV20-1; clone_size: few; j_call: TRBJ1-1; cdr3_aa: SARGSVPIEAF
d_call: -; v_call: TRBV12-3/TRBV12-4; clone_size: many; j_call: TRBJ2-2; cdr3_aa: ASTPEANTGELF
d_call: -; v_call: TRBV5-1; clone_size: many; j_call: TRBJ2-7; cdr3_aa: ASSLAVGYEQY
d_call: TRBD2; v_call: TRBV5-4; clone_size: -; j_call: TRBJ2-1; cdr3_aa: ASSAASGRWAHNEQF
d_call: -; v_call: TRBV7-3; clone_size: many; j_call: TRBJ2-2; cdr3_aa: ASSLERRNTGELF
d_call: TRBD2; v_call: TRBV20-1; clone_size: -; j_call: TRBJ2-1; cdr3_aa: SASKLAGGGEQF
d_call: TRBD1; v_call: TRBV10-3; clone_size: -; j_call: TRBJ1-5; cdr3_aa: AISVQGDYQPQH
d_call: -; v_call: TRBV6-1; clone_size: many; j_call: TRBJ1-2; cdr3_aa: ASSEGDSLGGGYT
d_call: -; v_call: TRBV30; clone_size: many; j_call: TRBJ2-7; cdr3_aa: ACKGVQGRYEQY
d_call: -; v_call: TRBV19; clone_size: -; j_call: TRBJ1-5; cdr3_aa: ASSIYSDSMEPQH
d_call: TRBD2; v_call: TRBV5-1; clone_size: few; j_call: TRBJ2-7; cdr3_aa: ASSLAPTSGIPYEQY
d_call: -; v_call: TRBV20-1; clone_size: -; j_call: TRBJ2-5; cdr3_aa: SARLGTGEETQY
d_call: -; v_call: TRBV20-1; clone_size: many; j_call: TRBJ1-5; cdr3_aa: SARGVGGTASNQPQH
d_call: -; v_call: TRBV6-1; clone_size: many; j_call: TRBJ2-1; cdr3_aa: ASSYTIGLSGNEQF
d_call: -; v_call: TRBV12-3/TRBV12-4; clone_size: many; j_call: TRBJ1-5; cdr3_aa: ASLRGGGQPQH
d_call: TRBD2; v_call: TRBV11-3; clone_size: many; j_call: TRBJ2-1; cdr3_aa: ASSATGSGSYNEQF
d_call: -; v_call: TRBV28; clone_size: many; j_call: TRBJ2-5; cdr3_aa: ASSSGAYQETQY